A selection of T cell receptor beta chains follows, all from one sample in a study of T cell responses to AZD1222 COVID-19 vaccine. The repertoire was sequenced with immunoSEQ multiplex PCR; TCRdb's copy has only in-frame clones and lacks some. The sample holds some 150,000 clones, around nine tenths seen once. This material consisted of peripheral blood, taken on day 0 of AZD1222 vaccination. These receptors came from an adult in good health. CDR3s include the opening cysteine and the closing phenylalanine or tryptophan. The order of the fields is clone size, J gene, CDR3 length, D gene, V gene, CDR3 protein, CDR3 DNA. D genes are given only for firm matches. Clone size is stated in some rows and not others, as once, few, many or a class when expanded.

NA | TRBJ2-5 | 15 | TRBD1 | TRBV7-6 | CASSPNGQGAETQYF | TGTGCCAGCAGCCCCAACGGGCAGGGGGCAGAGACCCAGTACTTC
NA | TRBJ2-7 | 14 | NA | TRBV4-3 | CASSQDLRGYEQYF | TGCGCCAGCAGCCAAGATCTTAGGGGCTACGAGCAGTACTTC
NA | TRBJ2-7 | 14 | NA | TRBV5-6 | CASSVGRRTYEQYF | TGTGCCAGCAGCGTAGGGAGGAGGACCTACGAGCAGTACTTC
NA | TRBJ2-7 | 18 | TRBD1 | TRBV3-1/TRBV3-2 | CASSRNPGTGSSSYEQYF | TGTGCCAGCAGCCGGAATCCCGGGACAGGTAGCAGCTCCTACGAGCAGTACTTC
NA | TRBJ1-1 | 15 | NA | TRBV5-1 | CASSLATGMNTEAFF | TGCGCCAGCAGCTTGGCGACGGGCATGAACACTGAAGCTTTCTTT
NA | TRBJ2-2 | 17 | NA | TRBV10-2 | CASSESGRGRNTGELFF | TGCGCCAGCAGTGAGTCGGGGCGGGGACGAAACACCGGGGAGCTGTTTTTT
few | TRBJ2-7 | 14 | NA | TRBV11-2 | CASSNRDEPYEQYF | TGTGCCAGCAGCAACCGGGACGAGCCCTACGAGCAGTACTTC
NA | TRBJ2-7 | 15 | NA | TRBV7-9 | CASRNSAGLGYEQYF | TGTGCCAGCAGGAATAGCGCCGGATTAGGATACGAGCAGTACTTC
NA | TRBJ2-5 | 18 | NA | TRBV7-9 | CASSLEDARRMGQETQYF | TGTGCCAGCAGCTTAGAGGACGCCAGGCGTATGGGACAAGAGACCCAGTACTTC
NA | TRBJ1-1 | 12 | NA | TRBV7-9 | CASSSPPSEAFF | TGTGCCAGCAGCTCCCCACCCTCTGAAGCTTTCTTT
NA | TRBJ2-3 | 17 | TRBD2 | TRBV19 | CASSIAGLAAGDHTQYF | TGTGCCAGTAGTATAGCCGGACTAGCGGCTGGAGATCATACGCAGTATTTT
NA | TRBJ2-2 | 15 | TRBD2 | TRBV6-5 | CASSQRGQNTGELFF | TGTGCCAGCAGTCAGCGGGGGCAGAACACCGGGGAGCTGTTTTTT
NA | TRBJ1-1 | 14 | NA | TRBV9 | CASSAPRGAGEAFF | TGTGCCAGCAGCGCCCCGAGGGGCGCCGGTGAAGCTTTCTTT
many | TRBJ1-1 | 17 | NA | TRBV11-2 | CASSLVRLYDGDTEAFF | TGTGCCAGCAGCTTAGTCAGGCTATACGACGGGGACACTGAAGCTTTCTTT
NA | TRBJ1-2 | 11 | NA | TRBV28 | CASGLGYGYTF | TGTGCCAGTGGACTGGGATATGGCTACACCTTC
NA | TRBJ2-3 | 15 | NA | TRBV27 | CASSFWGAGTDTQYF | TGTGCCAGCAGTTTTTGGGGGGCTGGCACAGATACGCAGTATTTT
NA | TRBJ1-1 | 13 | NA | TRBV3-1/TRBV3-2 | CASSPTTNTEAFF | TGTGCCAGCAGTCCTACAACGAACACTGAAGCTTTCTTT
once | TRBJ1-1 | 14 | NA | TRBV4-1 | CASSQDRGMGEAFF | TGCGCCAGCAGCCAAGATCGGGGTATGGGTGAAGCTTTCTTT
NA | TRBJ2-1 | 13 | NA | TRBV27 | CASSFAGTYEQFF | TGTGCCAGCAGTTTTGCCGGGACTTATGAGCAGTTCTTC
once | TRBJ1-3 | 15 | TRBD1 | TRBV30 | CAWAQQGSAGNTIYF | TGTGCCTGGGCCCAACAGGGGTCGGCTGGAAACACCATATATTTT
NA | TRBJ2-1 | 13 | NA | TRBV7-2 | CASSLVPRDEQFF | TGTGCCAGCAGCTTGGTGCCGCGCGATGAGCAGTTCTTC
NA | TRBJ2-5 | 11 | NA | TRBV27 | CASGNQETQYF | TGTGCCAGCGGAAATCAGGAGACCCAGTACTTC
once | TRBJ2-4 | 16 | NA | TRBV12-1 | CASSFFGSAVKNIQYF | TGTGCCAGCAGCTTTTTCGGTTCGGCGGTCAAAAACATTCAGTACTTC
NA | TRBJ2-3 | 12 | NA | TRBV28 | CASSWATDTQYF | TGTGCCAGCAGTTGGGCAACCGATACGCAGTATTTT
NA | TRBJ2-5 | 18 | TRBD2 | TRBV6-2/TRBV6-3 | CASSYFLAGGPYQETQYF | TGTGCCAGCAGTTACTTTCTAGCGGGAGGACCATACCAAGAGACCCAGTACTTC
NA | TRBJ2-4 | 16 | TRBD2 | TRBV27 | CASSFSVRGVAGIQYF | TGTGCCAGCAGTTTCTCGGTACGGGGGGTTGCTGGCATTCAGTACTTC
NA | TRBJ1-3 | 16 | NA | TRBV6-2/TRBV6-3 | CASSYSGVVSGNTIYF | TGTGCCAGCAGTTACTCGGGGGTCGTCTCTGGAAACACCATATATTTT
NA | TRBJ2-1 | 13 | NA | TRBV24-1 | CATSVLGGAEQFF | TGTGCCACCAGTGTCCTGGGGGGGGCTGAGCAGTTCTTC
NA | TRBJ2-7 | 15 | NA | TRBV30 | CAWSAGTRNSYEQYF | TGTGCCTGGAGTGCTGGGACTCGAAACTCCTACGAGCAGTACTTC
NA | TRBJ1-1 | 14 | NA | TRBV10-3 | CAISAVGGGTEAFF | TGTGCCATCAGTGCGGTAGGGGGTGGGACTGAAGCTTTCTTT
NA | TRBJ2-7 | 13 | TRBD2 | TRBV6-5 | CATKLAPSYEQYF | TGTGCCACCAAACTAGCGCCTTCCTACGAGCAGTACTTC
NA | TRBJ2-3 | 15 | NA | TRBV2 | CASKEEGLSTDTQYF | TGTGCCAGCAAAGAGGAGGGTTTAAGCACAGATACGCAGTATTTT
NA | TRBJ1-2 | 16 | NA | TRBV5-4 | CASSSINTGRNYGYTF | TGTGCCAGCAGCTCGATCAACACAGGGCGTAACTATGGCTACACCTTC